This entry concerns a single T cell receptor (beta chain). Participants reported their clinical history, and cohort assignment relied on those reports. This sample was included in a study of blood T cell repertoires in COVID-19. Per the germline V gene, CDR1 is ENHRY and CDR2 is SYGVKD. This CDR3 has 13 residues. V was clipped by 10 bases and J by 2 bases, with 15 bases between them. TCRdb's table, derived via immunoSEQ multiplex PCR, lists solely in-frame clones and lacks some. In the table there are over 200,000 clones, approximately 90% of which are singletons. The gene calls are TRBV10-3 and TRBJ2-7; D is ambiguous. The receptor was isolated from a woman aged 40 to 50 with acute COVID-19. The sample consisted of PBMCs or T cells enriched from blood (not recorded which). The DNA for the CDR3 is TGTGCCACCGTTAGCACGAATACCTACGAGCAGTACTTC. This gives the protein CATVSTNTYEQYF.